One T cell receptor beta chain is described in this entry. Its antigen is still unknown. This CDR3 spans 15 amino acids. CDR1 SGHRS and CDR2 YFSETQ come from the germline V gene. V shed 3 bases and J shed 0 bases, with 9 bases lying between them. These data belong to a study of T-cell memory formation after mild COVID-19. Whole-study findings and limits: SARS-CoV-2 specificity was not confirmed for second-wave clones peaking on day 37. A balance of CD4 and CD8 characterized clones contracting day 15 to 85, whereas later expanders leaned CD4+.

It was 5'RACE with constant-segment primers that produced the TCR alpha and TCR beta cDNA libraries, which carried sample barcodes and UMIs. Each CDR3 protein gets one entry after TCRdb re-called the 5' RACE reads with MiXCR. The sample records fewer than 450,000 distinct CDR3 sequences, roughly 21% being singletons. This TCR was sampled from an adult woman who had mild COVID-19 (a few samples of this study predate the infection). Cell type and time point are not known. The sample consisted of PBMCs or a T cell subset sorted from them (not recorded which). The chain combines TRBV5-1 with TRBJ1-4; the D gene is possibly TRBD1 (6 bases). CDR3 sequence reads: CASSSRTATNEKLFF. As DNA, the CDR3 is TGCGCCAGCAGCTCGCGGACAGCAACTAATGAAAAACTGTTTTTT.